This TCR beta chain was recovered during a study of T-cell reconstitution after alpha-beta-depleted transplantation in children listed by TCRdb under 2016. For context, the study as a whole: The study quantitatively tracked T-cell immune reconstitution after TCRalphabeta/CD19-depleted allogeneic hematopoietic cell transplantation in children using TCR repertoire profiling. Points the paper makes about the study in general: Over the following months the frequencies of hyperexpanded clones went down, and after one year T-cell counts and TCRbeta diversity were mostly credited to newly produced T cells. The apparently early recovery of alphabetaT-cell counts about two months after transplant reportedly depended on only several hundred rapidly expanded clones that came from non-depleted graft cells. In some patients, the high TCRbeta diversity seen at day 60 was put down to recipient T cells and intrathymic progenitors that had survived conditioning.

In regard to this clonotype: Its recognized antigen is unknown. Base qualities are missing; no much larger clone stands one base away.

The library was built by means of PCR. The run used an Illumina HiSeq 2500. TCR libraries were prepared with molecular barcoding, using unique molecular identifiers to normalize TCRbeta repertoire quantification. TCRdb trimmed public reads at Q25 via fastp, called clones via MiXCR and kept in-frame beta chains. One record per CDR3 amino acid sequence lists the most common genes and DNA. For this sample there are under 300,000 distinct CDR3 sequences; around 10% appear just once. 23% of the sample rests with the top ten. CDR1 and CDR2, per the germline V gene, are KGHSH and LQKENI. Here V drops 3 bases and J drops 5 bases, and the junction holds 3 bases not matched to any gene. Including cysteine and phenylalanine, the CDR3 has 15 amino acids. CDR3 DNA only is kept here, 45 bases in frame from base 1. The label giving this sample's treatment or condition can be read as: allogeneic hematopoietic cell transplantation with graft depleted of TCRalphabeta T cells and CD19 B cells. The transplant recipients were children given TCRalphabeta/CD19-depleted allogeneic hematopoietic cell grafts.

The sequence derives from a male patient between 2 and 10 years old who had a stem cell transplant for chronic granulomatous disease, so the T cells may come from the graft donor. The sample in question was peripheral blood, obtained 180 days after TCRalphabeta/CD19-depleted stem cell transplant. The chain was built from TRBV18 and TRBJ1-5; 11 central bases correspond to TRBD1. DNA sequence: TGTGCCAGCTCACCCGGGACAGGGGGTGATCAGCCCCAGCATTTT. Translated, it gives CASSPGTGGDQPQHF.